One and the same sample provided the 24 T cell receptor beta chains below, sequenced in a study of shared clonotypes between healthy human individuals. The naive CD8 fraction comprised CD45RO-negative cells positively selected for CCR7 and excluded terminally differentiated effector memory CD45RA+ cells. Profiled with immunoSEQ multiplex PCR; TCRdb holds only in-frame clones, not every one. The table has around 1,900,000 clones, over 85% seen once. The source material was naive CD8+ T cells from PBMCs. These receptor sequences come from a man younger than 30 in good health. Some clones in this sample may be carry-over from other donors' samples.

The chain recombines TRBV28 with TRBJ1-4, with D perhaps TRBD1 (6 bases). The CDR3 loop spans 15 amino acids. Trimming stripped 10 bases from V and 4 bases from J, with 19 bases between. Per germline, CDR1 MDHEN and CDR2 SYDVKM. The chain's CDR3 is CATSIVDSYNEKLFF. The CDR3 DNA sequence: TGTGCCACCTCCATCGTGGACAGTTATAATGAAAAACTGTTTTTT.

The CDR3 coding sequence is TGTGCCAGCAGTGAAAGGTTTATGCTAGCGGGAGGGCGCGAGCAGTACTTC. Translated, it gives CASSERFMLAGGREQYF. This chain links TRBV2 with TRBJ2-7; TRBD2 matches at 12 bases. V was clipped by 2 bases and J by 6 bases; unmatched bases: 11. CDR3 length: 17 amino acids. From germline, CDR1 is SNHLY and CDR2 FYNNEI.

The gene calls are TRBV9 and TRBJ1-2, with 9 bases identical to TRBD1. The germline V gene encodes CDR1 SGDLS and CDR2 YYNGEE. J lost 4 bases, V lost 0 bases, and 16 bases had no gene match. The CDR3 loop spans 19 amino acids. CDR3 sequence reads: CASSVEFGTGNEPFYGYTF. In nucleotides, the CDR3 is TGTGCCAGCAGCGTAGAGTTCGGGACAGGGAACGAACCATTCTATGGCTACACCTTC.

The rearrangement uses TRBV4-2 and TRBJ2-2; the D gene is possibly TRBD1 (6 bases). This CDR3 comprises 17 residues. With 4 bases removed from V and 1 base from J, the gap between germline ends came to 16 bases. The germline V gene has CDR1 LGHNA and CDR2 YNFKEQ. The CDR3 sequence: CASSPTPGTQNTGELFF. CDR3 nucleotides: TGTGCCAGCAGCCCAACTCCCGGGACACAGAACACCGGGGAGCTGTTTTTT.

The V call is TRBV27, the J call TRBJ1-1; D is unresolved. Germline V gene data show CDR1 as MNHEY and CDR2 as SMNVEV (reference sequence). The CDR3 extends over 14 amino acids. The V and J ends lost 6 bases and 0 bases respectively, with 11 bases between them. The CDR3 loop is CASRYRVLNTEAFF. For the CDR3, the DNA is TGTGCCAGCAGATACAGAGTGTTGAACACTGAAGCTTTCTTT.

This chain links TRBV19 with TRBJ2-3, with TRBD1 matching over 10 bases. The CDR3 runs 17 residues. Trimming took 0 bases from V and 5 from J; bases not matched to a gene: 8. The germline V gene has CDR1 LNHDA and CDR2 SQIVND (reference sequence). The CDR3 DNA is TGTGCCAGTAGTATAGACGGGGACAGGGGTGGGCTAGATACGCAGTATTTT. The encoded protein is CASSIDGDRGGLDTQYF.

This clone was seen more than once but under ten times. V usage is TRBV30 and J usage is TRBJ1-2; D not resolved. In germline, CDR1 is GTSNPN, CDR2 SVGIG (reference sequence). The V gene lost 5 bases and the J gene lost 12 bases, with 7 bases spanning the gap. The length of the CDR3 is 8 residues. Here the CDR3 reads CAWDGHTF. CDR3 bases: TGTGCCTGGGATGGGCACACCTTC.

The gene calls are TRBV4-3 and TRBJ2-3; D is possibly TRBD2 (5 bases). Germline lookup yields CDR1 LGHNA and CDR2 YSLEER. V was pared by 4 bases and J by 0 bases, with 14 bases between. This CDR3 contains 16 residues. The CDR3 region is CASSRSEVRSTDTQYF. The CDR3, as DNA: TGCGCCAGCAGCCGGTCGGAGGTTCGTAGCACAGATACGCAGTATTTT.

The CDR3, as DNA: TGTGCCAGCATCGGGACAGGGCCCAACCATGAGCAGTTCTTC. Its protein is CASIGTGPNHEQFF. The chain couples TRBV5-8 to TRBJ2-1; 9 bases map to TRBD1. Germline V gene lookup returns CDR1 SGHTS and CDR2 YDEGEE. The CDR3 is made up of 14 amino acids. The V segment lost 6 bases and the J segment 8 bases; nucleotides outside the gene matches: 9.

In DNA, the CDR3 is TGTGCCAGCAGCTCGAGACAGGGGGGATACAATGAGCAGTTCTTC. Its translation: CASSSRQGGYNEQFF. J is TRBJ2-1 and V is TRBV7-9; 9 nucleotides line up with TRBD1. The CDR3 covers 15 residues. J lost 4 bases, V lost 4 bases, and 5 bases had no gene match. CDR1 is SEHNR, CDR2 FQNEAQ, per germline (reference sequence).

The V and J genes are TRBV7-9 and TRBJ2-1; 12 bases are a match to TRBD1. This CDR3 spans 16 amino acids. Unmatched junction bases numbered 10, after V lost 5 bases and J lost 8 bases. The germline gives CDR1 SEHNR, CDR2 FQNEAQ (reference sequence). CDR3 nucleotides: TGTGCCAGCAGCCCCCCGGGACAGGGGGCTTGGGATGAGCAGTTCTTC. Translated, it gives CASSPPGQGAWDEQFF.

This sequence joins TRBV5-1 and TRBJ2-1; D is unclear. Trimming cost V 0 bases and J 4 bases, with 11 bases left between them. The CDR3 extends over 15 amino acids. The germline gives CDR1 SGHRS, CDR2 YFSETQ. The CDR3, as DNA: TGCGCCAGCAGCTTGGGGCCCCTACAGTACAATGAGCAGTTCTTC. Translated: CASSLGPLQYNEQFF.

This chain connects TRBV19 to TRBJ2-1; possible D gene TRBD2, 7 bases. The CDR3 has 16 residues. Germline-derived CDR1 and CDR2 are LNHDA and SQIVND (reference sequence). Trimming removed 7 bases from V and 8 bases from J, with 24 bases in between. The CDR3 reads CASTTFGGRISDEQFF. For the CDR3, the DNA is TGTGCCAGTACTACTTTCGGGGGGCGCATTTCAGATGAGCAGTTCTTC.

This clone was counted a single time. CDR3 bases: TGTGCCAGCAGTTACGGGGCGGGAGACGCCTACGAGCAGTACTTC. Amino acid sequence: CASSYGAGDAYEQYF. The chain couples TRBV6-6 to TRBJ2-7, with 7 bases lining up with TRBD2. Germline-derived CDR1 and CDR2 are MNHNY and SVGAGI (reference sequence). V trimming: 2 bases; J trimming: 2 bases; junction bases outside the gene matches: 6. The length of the CDR3 is 15 residues.

In regard to this clone: This same CDR3 is encoded by further DNA sequences in the sample. The J gene is TRBJ2-7, the V gene TRBV28; D is unclear. V was shortened by 2 bases and J by 0 bases, with 5 bases between the two germline ends. Germline lookup yields CDR1 MDHEN and CDR2 SYDVKM. The length of the CDR3 is 13 residues. The CDR3 spells CASSLGSSYEQYF. The CDR3 nucleotides read TGTGCCAGCAGTTTAGGGTCCTCCTACGAGCAGTACTTC.

The gene calls are TRBV7-2 and TRBJ1-1, with a possible D match to TRBD1 (5 bases). The germline V and J ends were trimmed by 1 base and 0 bases, with 18 bases remaining between them. Germline values: CDR1 SGHTA, CDR2 FQGNSA. The CDR3 consists of 18 residues. The CDR3, as DNA: TGTGCCAGCAGCTTAGAATCGTTGAGGAGACAGATGAACACTGAAGCTTTCTTT. Its translation: CASSLESLRRQMNTEAFF. Full variable domain (remainder filled in from reference TRBV7-2 and TRBJ1-1): GAGVSQSPSNKVTEKGKDVELRCDPISGHTALYWYRQSLGQGLEFLIYFQGNSAPDKSGLPSDRFSAERTGGSVSTLTIQRTQQEDSAVYLCASSLESLRRQMNTEAFFGQGTRLTVV.

The genes are TRBV5-6 and TRBJ2-3; 8 bases line up with TRBD2. This CDR3 comprises 16 residues. In germline, CDR1 is SGHDT, CDR2 YYEEEE. V shed 0 bases, J shed 4 bases, and the junction held 7 bases outside the gene matches. The CDR3 loop is CASSLGWRGAPDTQYF. The CDR3 nucleotides read TGTGCCAGCAGCTTGGGTTGGCGGGGGGCCCCAGATACGCAGTATTTT.

The rearrangement joins TRBV2 to TRBJ2-1; 11 bases are a match to TRBD2. Germline CDR1 is SNHLY and CDR2 is FYNNEI. The junction had 5 bases not matched to a gene; V was cut back by 6 bases and J by 7 bases. The CDR3 length is 14 residues. The CDR3 here is CASSLGLAVNEQFF. CDR3 DNA sequence: TGTGCCAGCAGCCTGGGACTAGCGGTGAATGAGCAGTTCTTC.

The genes are TRBV14 and TRBJ2-1; D is uncertain. The length of the CDR3 is 14 residues. Germline V gene data show CDR1 as SGHDN and CDR2 as FVKESK. Trimming stripped 0 bases from V and 4 bases from J, with 7 bases between. CDR3 sequence: CASSQDSNYNEQFF. The CDR3 nucleotides read TGTGCCAGCAGCCAAGACAGCAATTACAATGAGCAGTTCTTC. The whole variable domain, remainder taken from reference TRBV14 and TRBJ2-1, is EAGVTQFPSHSVIEKGQTVTLRCDPISGHDNLYWYRRVMGKEIKFLLHFVKESKQDESGMPNNRFLAERTGGTYSTLKVQPAELEDSGVYFCASSQDSNYNEQFFGPGTRLTVL.

This chain uses TRBV27 with TRBJ2-3, with D possibly called TRBD1 or TRBD2 (6 bases each). Trimming left V 8 bases short and J 6 bases short, with 18 bases between. This CDR3 region has 14 residues. Germline CDR1 reads MNHEY; CDR2 reads SMNVEV (reference sequence). Written as DNA, the CDR3 is TGTGCCAGCGGTATCGTGGGGGGCTCTGATACGCAGTATTTT. Its protein product is CASGIVGGSDTQYF.

This rearrangement joins TRBV19 to TRBJ2-7, with D tentatively TRBD1 (6 bases). Germline CDR1 is LNHDA and CDR2 is SQIVND (reference sequence). CDR3 length: 11 residues. V dropped 10 bases and J dropped 4 bases, with 11 bases sitting between them. The CDR3 DNA sequence: TGTGCCACTACGCAGGGGTACGAGCAGTACTTC. Amino acids: CATTQGYEQYF. Drawing the rest from reference TRBV19 and TRBJ2-7, the complete variable domain is DGGITQSPKYLFRKEGQNVTLSCEQNLNHDAMYWYRQDPGQGLRLIYYSQIVNDFQKGDIAEGYSVSREKKESFPLTVTSAQKNPTAFYLCATTQGYEQYFGPGTRLTVT.

This clone was found once. The chain is built from TRBV28 and TRBJ1-2; D may be TRBD1 (5 bases). The CDR3 totals 15 residues. CDR1 and CDR2 (germline): MDHEN, SYDVKM. V lost 6 bases and J lost 0, with 14 bases in between. The CDR3 here is CASSTRGSPNYGYTF. In DNA form, the CDR3 reads TGTGCCAGCAGCACTCGGGGCAGTCCTAACTATGGCTACACCTTC.

This sequence joins TRBV5-1 and TRBJ2-7, with D unresolved. Germline CDR1 is SGHRS and CDR2 is YFSETQ. The ends were cut back, 0 bases at V and 2 bases at J, with 12 bases in the middle. The CDR3 runs 15 residues. CDR3 bases: TGCGCCAGCAGCTTGGAAGCCTCCGCACCCTACGAGCAGTACTTC. It yields the protein CASSLEASAPYEQYF.

The V gene is TRBV27, the J gene TRBJ2-7; D is possibly TRBD2 (5 bases). V dropped 10 bases and J dropped 6 bases, with 16 bases sitting between them. Germline loops: CDR1 MNHEY, CDR2 SMNVEV (reference sequence). This CDR3 has 12 residues. The CDR3 region is CATSSLGSEQYF. Written as DNA, the CDR3 is TGTGCCACTTCAAGCCTGGGGAGCGAGCAGTACTTC.